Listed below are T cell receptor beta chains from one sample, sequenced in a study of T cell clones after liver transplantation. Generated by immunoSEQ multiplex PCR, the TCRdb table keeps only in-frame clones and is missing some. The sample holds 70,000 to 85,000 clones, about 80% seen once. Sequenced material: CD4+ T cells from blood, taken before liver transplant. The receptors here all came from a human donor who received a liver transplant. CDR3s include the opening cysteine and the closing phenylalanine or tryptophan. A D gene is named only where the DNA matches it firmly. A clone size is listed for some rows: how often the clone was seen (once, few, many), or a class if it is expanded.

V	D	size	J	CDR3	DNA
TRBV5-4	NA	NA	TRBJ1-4	CASSLFQGDEKLFF	TGTGCCAGCAGCTTGTTCCAGGGAGATGAAAAACTGTTTTTT
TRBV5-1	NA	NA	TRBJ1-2	CASSLDWTRGGYTF	TGCGCCAGCAGCTTGGATTGGACGCGCGGCGGCTACACCTTC
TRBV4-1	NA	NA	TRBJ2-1	CASSLGLSSYNEQFF	TGCGCCAGCAGCCTCGGGTTGAGCTCCTACAATGAGCAGTTCTTC
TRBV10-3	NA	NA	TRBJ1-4	CAISERGLQVTNEKLFF	TGTGCCATCAGTGAGAGAGGTCTTCAGGTCACTAATGAAAAACTGTTTTTT
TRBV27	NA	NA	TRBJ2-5	CASSLKVGETQYF	TGTGCCAGCAGTTTGAAGGTGGGGGAGACCCAGTACTTC
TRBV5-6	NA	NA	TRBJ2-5	CASSLVGRPRETQYF	TGTGCCAGCAGCTTGGTGGGACGGCCTAGGGAGACCCAGTACTTC
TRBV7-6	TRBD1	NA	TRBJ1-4	CASSLTGGENEKLFF	TGTGCCAGCAGCTTGACAGGGGGGGAAAATGAAAAACTGTTTTTT
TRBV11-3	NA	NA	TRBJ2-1	CASSSGQEGREQFF	TGTGCCAGCAGCTCCGGACAGGAGGGCCGTGAGCAGTTCTTC
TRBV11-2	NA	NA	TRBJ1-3	CASSPTTGGVGNTIYF	TGTGCCAGCAGCCCAACCACGGGGGGGGTTGGAAACACCATATATTTT
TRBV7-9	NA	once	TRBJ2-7	CASSLGGELYEQYF	TGTGCCAGCAGCTTAGGGGGGGAACTTTACGAGCAGTACTTC
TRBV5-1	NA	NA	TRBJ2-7	CASSPLPGESYEQYF	TGCGCCAGCAGCCCCCTCCCGGGGGAAAGTTACGAGCAGTACTTC
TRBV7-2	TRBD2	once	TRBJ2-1	CASSLLAGSYNEQFF	TGTGCCAGCAGCTTACTAGCGGGCTCCTACAATGAGCAGTTCTTC
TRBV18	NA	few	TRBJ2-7	CASSPGLRDRNEQYF	TGTGCCAGCTCACCTGGTCTGCGGGATCGAAACGAGCAGTACTTC
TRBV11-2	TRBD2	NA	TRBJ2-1	CASSFTSGSASEQFF	TGTGCCAGCAGCTTTACTAGCGGGAGTGCAAGTGAGCAGTTCTTC
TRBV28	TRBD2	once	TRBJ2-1	CASSLLRTSGRDEQFF	TGTGCCAGCAGTTTATTGCGGACTAGCGGGAGGGATGAGCAGTTCTTC
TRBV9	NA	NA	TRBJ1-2	CASSAQGHRSSYTF	TGTGCCAGCAGCGCCCAGGGACACCGGTCAAGCTACACCTTC
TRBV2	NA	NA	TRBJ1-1	CASRYGGTEAFF	TGTGCCAGCAGGTACGGGGGCACTGAAGCTTTCTTT
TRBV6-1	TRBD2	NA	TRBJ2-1	CASPGLAGINEQFF	TGTGCCAGTCCGGGACTAGCGGGAATCAATGAGCAGTTCTTC
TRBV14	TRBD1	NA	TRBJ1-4	CASSRLTGTNEKLFF	TGTGCCAGCAGCCGACTGACAGGGACTAATGAAAAACTGTTTTTT
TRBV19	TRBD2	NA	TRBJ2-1	CASTPTSGRVDPFF	TGTGCCAGTACCCCGACTAGCGGGAGGGTTGATCCGTTCTTC
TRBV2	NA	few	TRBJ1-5	CAEGPQGNQPQHF	TGTGCTGAGGGGCCCCAGGGCAATCAGCCCCAGCATTTT
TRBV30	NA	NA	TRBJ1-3	CAWSPTSSGNTIYF	TGTGCCTGGAGTCCTACAAGCTCTGGAAACACCATATATTTT
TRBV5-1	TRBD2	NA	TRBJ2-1	CASSLGLAGVNEQFF	TGCGCCAGCAGCTTGGGGCTAGCGGGAGTCAATGAGCAGTTCTTC
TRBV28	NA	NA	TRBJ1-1	CASSSPPGHLNTEAFF	TGTGCCAGCAGCTCGCCCCCGGGACATCTTAACACTGAAGCTTTCTTT
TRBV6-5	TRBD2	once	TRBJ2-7	CASSLGGYEQYF	TGTGCCAGCAGTTTGGGGGGGTACGAGCAGTACTTC
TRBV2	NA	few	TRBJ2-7	CASCPDLSYEQYF	TGTGCCAGCTGTCCGGACTTATCCTACGAGCAGTACTTC
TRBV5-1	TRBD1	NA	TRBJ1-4	CASSKQTGLDEKLFF	TGCGCCAGCAGCAAACAGACAGGGCTCGATGAAAAACTGTTTTTT
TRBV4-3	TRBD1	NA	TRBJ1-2	CASSSRLGQGESYGYTF	TGCGCCAGCAGCTCACGTCTGGGACAGGGGGAGAGCTATGGCTACACCTTC
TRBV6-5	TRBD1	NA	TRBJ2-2	CASRVGQMNTGELFF	TGTGCCAGCAGAGTGGGACAGATGAACACCGGGGAGCTGTTTTTT
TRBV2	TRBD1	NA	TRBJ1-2	CASSIQGAPNYGYTF	TGTGCCAGCAGCATACAGGGGGCTCCTAACTATGGCTACACCTTC
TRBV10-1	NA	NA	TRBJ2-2	CASRRGQGAGAGELFF	TGCGCCAGCAGGAGAGGACAGGGAGCGGGGGCCGGGGAGCTGTTTTTT
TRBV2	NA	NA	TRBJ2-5	CATVRQELETQYF	TGTGCCACCGTGCGGCAAGAGTTGGAGACCCAGTACTTC
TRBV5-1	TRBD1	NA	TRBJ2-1	CASLSGTGLDNEQFF	TGCGCCAGTCTTTCCGGGACAGGATTAGACAATGAGCAGTTCTTC
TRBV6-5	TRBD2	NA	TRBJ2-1	CASSPWGGSENEQFF	TGTGCCAGCAGCCCCTGGGGCGGGAGTGAAAATGAGCAGTTCTTC
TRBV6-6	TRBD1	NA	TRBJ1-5	CASSQRDSSNQPQHF	TGTGCCAGCAGTCAACGGGACAGTAGCAATCAGCCCCAGCATTTT
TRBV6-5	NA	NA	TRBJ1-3	CASRRDLSPGNTIYF	TGTGCCAGCAGGAGGGACCTGAGTCCTGGAAACACCATATATTTT
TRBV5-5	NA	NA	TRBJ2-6	CASSFMNSGANVLTF	TGTGCCAGCAGCTTTATGAACTCTGGGGCCAACGTCCTGACTTTC
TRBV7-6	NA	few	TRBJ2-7	CASSPTGHSYEQYF	TGTGCCAGCAGCCCCACGGGCCACTCCTACGAGCAGTACTTC
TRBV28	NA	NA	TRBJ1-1	CASSSNREAFF	TGTGCCAGCAGTTCAAACAGGGAAGCTTTCTTT
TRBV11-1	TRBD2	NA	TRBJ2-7	CASSSETSALGEYF	TGTGCCAGCAGCTCTGAGACTAGCGCCTTAGGAGAGTACTTC
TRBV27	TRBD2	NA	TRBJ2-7	CASSSLSGSRDEQYF	TGTGCCAGCAGTTCATTAAGCGGGAGTCGGGACGAGCAGTACTTC
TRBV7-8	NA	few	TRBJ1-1	CASSLGRRGNTEAFF	TGTGCCAGCAGCTTAGGGAGGCGGGGGAACACTGAAGCTTTCTTT
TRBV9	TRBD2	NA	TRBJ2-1	CASSVAPLAGAVNEQFF	TGTGCCAGCAGCGTAGCCCCCCTAGCGGGAGCGGTCAATGAGCAGTTCTTC
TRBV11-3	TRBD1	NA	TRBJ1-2	CASSKGTGGINYGYTF	TGTGCCAGCAGCAAAGGGACAGGGGGGATCAACTATGGCTACACCTTC
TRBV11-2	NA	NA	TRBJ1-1	CASSPRSLNTEAFF	TGTGCCAGCAGCCCAAGGTCTCTGAACACTGAAGCTTTCTTT
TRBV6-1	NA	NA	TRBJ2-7	CASRAGGGEQYF	TGTGCCAGCAGAGCCGGGGGCGGCGAGCAGTACTTC
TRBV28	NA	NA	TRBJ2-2	CASSLSRGAGTGELFF	TGTGCCAGCAGTTTATCCAGGGGGGCGGGCACCGGGGAGCTGTTTTTT
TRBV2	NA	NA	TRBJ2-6	CASSQRFSGANVLTF	TGTGCCAGCAGTCAGAGGTTCTCTGGGGCCAACGTCCTGACTTTC
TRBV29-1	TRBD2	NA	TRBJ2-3	CSAKTSGSTDTQYF	TGCAGCGCCAAGACTAGCGGGAGCACAGATACGCAGTATTTT
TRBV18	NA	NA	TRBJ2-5	CASSPPGTVLETQYF	TGTGCCAGCTCACCACCGGGAACCGTCCTTGAGACCCAGTACTTC
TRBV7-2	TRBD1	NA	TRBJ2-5	CASRDRGRGETQYF	TGTGCCAGCAGGGACAGGGGAAGAGGAGAGACCCAGTACTTC
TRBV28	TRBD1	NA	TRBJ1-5	CASSFRDRDQPQHF	TGTGCCAGCAGTTTTCGGGACAGGGATCAGCCCCAGCATTTT
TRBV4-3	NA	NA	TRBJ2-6	CASSLEAAGLGANVLTF	TGCGCCAGCAGCCTAGAGGCGGCGGGTCTCGGGGCCAACGTCCTGACTTTC
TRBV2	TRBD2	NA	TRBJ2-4	CASSGDTRTSGSGQEWNIQYF	TGTGCCAGCAGTGGAGACACAAGGACTAGCGGGAGCGGTCAGGAGTGGAACATTCAGTACTTC